These 27 T cell receptor beta chains came from one sample sequenced in a study of cytomegalovirus exposure and HLA in healthy donors. It was with 60 Vbeta and 13 Jbeta primers that the PCR ran. Produced via immunoSEQ multiplex PCR; TCRdb's table is partial and in-frame only. The sample records fewer than 130,000 clones, roughly 80% being singletons. The specimen sequenced was PBMCs. The receptors were gathered from a man in his thirties or forties in good health and CMV-seropositive.

The gene calls are TRBV2 and TRBJ2-7; 8 bases match TRBD1. The CDR3 length is 12 residues. The germline CDR1 and CDR2 sequences are SNHLY and FYNNEI. The V gene end was trimmed by 9 bases and the J gene end by 2 bases; junction bases not matched to a gene: 3. The CDR3 nucleotides are TGTGCCAGTGGACAGGGTCCCTACGAGCAGTACTTC. It yields the protein CASGQGPYEQYF. Looking up the rest from reference TRBV2 and TRBJ2-7 gives the full variable domain: EPEVTQTPSHQVTQMGQEVILRCVPISNHLYFYWYRQILGQKVEFLVSFYNNEISEKSEIFDDQFSVERPDGSNFTLKIRSTKLEDSAMYFCASGQGPYEQYFGPGTRLTVT.

A few counts support this clone. The genes are TRBV19 and TRBJ1-5, with 8 bases matching TRBD1. With 6 bases clipped from V and 2 bases from J, the junction kept 6 bases outside the gene matches. CDR3 length: 15 amino acids. The V gene's germline CDR1 is LNHDA and CDR2 SQIVND (reference sequence). CDR3 region: CASSIGQGGNQPQHF. DNA of the CDR3: TGTGCCAGTAGCATTGGACAGGGTGGCAATCAGCCCCAGCATTTT.

The V gene is TRBV6-4, the J gene TRBJ2-2; no clear D. The germline V and J ends were trimmed by 2 bases and 4 bases, with 5 bases remaining between them. CDR3 length: 13 residues. CDR1 MRHNA and CDR2 SNTAGT come from the germline V gene. CDR3 bases: TGTGCCAGCAGTGACCGTGTCACCGGGGAGCTGTTTTTT. Translating it yields CASSDRVTGELFF.

CDR3 coding DNA: TGTGCCAGCAGCGCCTCCGGGACTGCCTCCTACGAGCAGTACTTC. Encoded protein: CASSASGTASYEQYF. This chain connects TRBV9 to TRBJ2-7; tentative D call: TRBD2 (6 bases). This CDR3 comprises 15 residues. Per germline, CDR1 SGDLS and CDR2 YYNGEE. Trimming stripped 3 bases from V and 0 bases from J, with 13 bases between.

The chain couples TRBV9 to TRBJ1-3; a possible D gene is TRBD1 (5 bases). The length of the CDR3 is 14 residues. Trimming removed 0 bases from V and 4 bases from J, with 8 bases in between. Germline-derived CDR1 and CDR2 are SGDLS and YYNGEE. The CDR3 sequence is CASSVAGMGNTIYF. In DNA form, the CDR3 reads TGTGCCAGCAGCGTAGCAGGGATGGGAAACACCATATATTTT.

The chain joins TRBV19 to TRBJ2-5; TRBD2 agrees at 12 bases. Germline trimming cut 10 bases from V and 0 bases from J; bases unmatched to any gene: 9. The CDR3 covers 16 residues. Germline assignment: CDR1 LNHDA and CDR2 SQIVND (reference sequence). In DNA form, the CDR3 reads TGTGCCACCTCCGGACTAGCGGGATTAAACCAAGAGACCCAGTACTTC. This sequence encodes CATSGLAGLNQETQYF.

This rearrangement joins TRBV10-1 to TRBJ2-7; D is unclear. The ends were cut back, 10 bases at V and 1 base at J, with 23 bases in the middle. Germline V gene lookup returns CDR1 WNHNN and CDR2 SYGVQD (reference sequence). This CDR3 has 16 residues. The chain's CDR3 is CAIHLEPHSASYEQYF. CDR3 bases: TGCGCCATCCATCTGGAGCCCCATTCAGCGTCCTACGAGCAGTACTTC.

Of note for this clone: An end of the junction does not agree with germline; a read error may underlie this. The chain is built from TRBV7-9 and TRBJ1-1; 8 positions agree with TRBD1. The CDR3 totals 14 residues. Germline CDR1 and CDR2: SEHNR and FQNEAQ (reference sequence). The CDR3 loop is CSSSYQGAGIEAFF. The CDR3 bases are TGTTCCAGCAGCTATCAGGGGGCGGGTATTGAAGCTTTCTTT.

The rearrangement joins TRBV27 to TRBJ2-2; TRBD1 matches 10 bases. The V gene's germline CDR1 is MNHEY and CDR2 SMNVEV (reference sequence). V lost 6 bases to trimming and J lost 2 bases; unmatched junction nucleotides: 12. There are 18 residues in the CDR3. DNA of the CDR3: TGTGCCAGCAGCCATAGACCTGACAGGGGGCATAACACCGGGGAGCTGTTTTTT. This encodes CASSHRPDRGHNTGELFF.

The V call is TRBV19, the J call TRBJ2-3, with no clear D. The CDR3 totals 13 residues. Trimming shortened V by 2 bases and J by 1 base, and 4 bases separated the two germline ends. Germline loops: CDR1 LNHDA, CDR2 SQIVND (reference sequence). The CDR3 DNA reads as TGTGCCAGTAGTATACAGGGCACAGATACGCAGTATTTT. Protein: CASSIQGTDTQYF.

The chain has TRBV7-6 and TRBJ2-1, with 11 positions matching TRBD2. The CDR3 contains 15 residues. The J segment lost 5 bases and the V segment lost 8 bases, leaving 8 bases of the junction unmatched. Germline assignment: CDR1 SGHVS and CDR2 FNYEAQ. Here the CDR3 reads CASGTSGGPNNEQFF. DNA for the CDR3: TGTGCCAGCGGCACTAGCGGGGGCCCTAACAATGAGCAGTTCTTC. The variable domain in full, with the rest retrieved from reference TRBV7-6 and TRBJ2-1, is GAGVSQSPRYKVTKRGQDVALRCDPISGHVSLYWYRQALGQGPEFLTYFNYEAQQDKSGLPNDRFSAERPEGSISTLTIQRTEQRDSAMYRCASGTSGGPNNEQFFGPGTRLTVL.

This clone was detected only a few times. The chain carries TRBV7-9 and TRBJ1-4, with D perhaps TRBD1 (6 bases). From germline, CDR1 is SEHNR and CDR2 FQNEAQ (reference sequence). V lost 8 bases to trimming and J lost 4 bases, with 11 bases between them. The length of the CDR3 is 13 residues. The CDR3 nucleotides read TGTGCCAGCTCCCAGGGGTTTAATGAAAAACTGTTTTTT. Amino acid sequence: CASSQGFNEKLFF.

This clone has more than one count but fewer than ten. The rearrangement joins TRBV4-3 to TRBJ1-1; the D gene is possibly TRBD1 (6 bases). CDR1 and CDR2 from the germline V gene are LGHNA and YSLEER. Trimming took off 4 bases at V and 4 bases at J, with 13 bases between the two ends. CDR3 length equals 14 residues. This CDR3 reads CASSRSQGRTEAFF. CDR3 nucleotide sequence: TGCGCCAGCAGCCGTTCACAGGGACGCACTGAAGCTTTCTTT.

The V gene is TRBV5-6, the J gene TRBJ2-7, with D hard to call. Germline V gene lookup returns CDR1 SGHDT and CDR2 YYEEEE. V was shortened by 2 bases and J by 9 bases, with 18 bases between the two germline ends. This CDR3 region has 14 residues. CDR3 region: CASSLTLSPAAQYF. In DNA form, the CDR3 reads TGTGCCAGCAGCTTAACCCTATCCCCTGCCGCGCAGTACTTC.

J is TRBJ1-1 and V is TRBV11-3; D remains unclear. Trimming took off 1 base at V and 5 bases at J, with 8 bases between the two ends. Germline V CDR1 and CDR2: SGHNT, YENEEA. CDR3 length: 13 amino acids. Here the CDR3 DNA reads TGTGCCAGCAGCTTAGTGTTTCGGACTGAAGCTTTCTTT. It yields the protein CASSLVFRTEAFF.

The gene calls are TRBV28 and TRBJ2-5; TRBD1 is a possible D gene (5 bases). The end of the DNA is better explained by TRBJ2-7, so the J call may be wrong. Germline CDR1 MDHEN, CDR2 SYDVKM. The CDR3 is made up of 13 amino acids. The DNA of the CDR3 is TGTGCCAGCAGTTTGGGCAGGGAATACGAGCAGTACTTC. Translation: CASSLGREYEQYF.

The chain is built from TRBV2 and TRBJ2-7; tentative D call: TRBD2 (6 bases). Deletions cut 6 bases from V and 0 bases from J, with 12 bases between. CDR3 length: 14 amino acids. Germline CDR1 SNHLY, CDR2 FYNNEI. For the CDR3, the DNA is TGTGCCAGCAGCCTGGGGGGAGTCTCCTACGAGCAGTACTTC. This encodes CASSLGGVSYEQYF.

This clone was seen a few times. The chain combines TRBV5-1 with TRBJ1-3, with D unclear. The CDR3 loop spans 15 amino acids. V was trimmed by 3 bases and J by 5 bases, leaving 15 bases between them. CDR1 and CDR2 (germline): SGHRS, YFSETQ. The CDR3 sequence: CASSSVPGRRNTIYF. The CDR3 DNA is TGCGCCAGCAGCTCGGTCCCGGGAAGGCGAAACACCATATATTTT.

A single count supports this clone. The rearrangement links TRBV11-3 to TRBJ1-1, with TRBD1 matching 7 bases. Germline loops: CDR1 SGHNT, CDR2 YENEEA. Germline trimming cut 1 base from V and 12 bases from J; bases unmatched to any gene: 5. The CDR3 totals 12 residues. The CDR3 nucleotides read TGTGCCAGCAGCTTAGGGGGGGACAGCACTTTCTTT. Translated: CASSLGGDSTFF.

The gene calls are TRBV7-6 and TRBJ2-3; unclear D gene. V was cut by 5 bases and J by 3 bases, with 9 bases left in between. This CDR3 has 13 amino acids. Germline lookup yields CDR1 SGHVS and CDR2 FNYEAQ. The CDR3 reads CASSPVRTDTQYF. CDR3 bases: TGTGCCAGCAGCCCTGTTCGGACAGATACGCAGTATTTT.

This clone was picked up many times. The chain recombines TRBV7-9 with TRBJ1-2; D gene ambiguous. V lost 2 bases to trimming and J lost 8 bases, with 9 bases between them. This CDR3 has 12 residues. CDR1 is SEHNR, CDR2 FQNEAQ, per germline (reference sequence). The CDR3 region is CASSLMAGGYTF. The CDR3 nucleotides are TGTGCCAGCAGCTTAATGGCGGGGGGCTACACCTTC.

This rearrangement joins TRBV19 to TRBJ1-2, with unresolved D. The CDR3 length is 13 residues. Germline CDR1 and CDR2: LNHDA and SQIVND (reference sequence). The germline V and J ends were trimmed by 9 bases and 2 bases, with 13 bases remaining between them. Here the CDR3 DNA reads TGTGCCAGCTACGGGTATGCGAACTATGGCTACACCTTC. Translation gives CASYGYANYGYTF.

This chain joins TRBV10-2 and TRBJ2-7; the D is unclear. Trimming took 0 bases from V and 3 from J, leaving 3 bases between them. Germline assignment: CDR1 WSHSY and CDR2 SAAADI. The CDR3 contains 12 residues. CDR3 amino acids: CASSESSYEQYF. Here the CDR3 DNA reads TGCGCCAGCAGTGAGTCCAGCTACGAGCAGTACTTC.

The J gene is TRBJ1-5, the V gene TRBV7-2, with D possibly TRBD1 on 6 matching bases. This CDR3 has 14 residues. V was trimmed by 3 bases and J by 2 bases, leaving 8 bases between them. Germline values: CDR1 SGHTA, CDR2 FQGNSA. The CDR3 DNA reads TGTGCCAGCAGCTTGAGACAGGGCAATCAGCCCCAGCATTTT. Its translation: CASSLRQGNQPQHF.

This chain uses TRBV21-1 with TRBJ1-1. TRBV21-1 is noted as a pseudogene. The CDR3 is 16 residues long. Here the CDR3 reads CASDGILGGAGTEAFF. The DNA of the CDR3 is TGTGCCAGCGACGGGATTTTGGGGGGAGCGGGCACTGAAGCTTTCTTT.

By proportion, this clone is medium-sized (0.01 to 0.1%). This chain links TRBV2 with TRBJ1-4; D might be TRBD1 (5 bases). Trimming left V 4 bases short and J 2 bases short, with 14 bases between. The CDR3 consists of 16 residues. Germline V lookup: CDR1 SNHLY, CDR2 FYNNEI. In nucleotides, the CDR3 is TGTGCCAGCAGTGGGTTGGATGGGGGGACTAATGAAAAACTGTTTTTT. Its protein product is CASSGLDGGTNEKLFF.

The chain employs TRBV7-6 and TRBJ2-6; 8 bases map to TRBD2. This CDR3 spans 18 amino acids. V was clipped by 3 bases and J by 0 bases; unmatched bases: 7. Germline assignment: CDR1 SGHVS and CDR2 FNYEAQ. CDR3 in amino acids: CASSLVGGAISGANVLTF. The CDR3 DNA reads TGTGCCAGCAGCTTGGTCGGGGGGGCTATCTCTGGGGCCAACGTCCTGACTTTC.